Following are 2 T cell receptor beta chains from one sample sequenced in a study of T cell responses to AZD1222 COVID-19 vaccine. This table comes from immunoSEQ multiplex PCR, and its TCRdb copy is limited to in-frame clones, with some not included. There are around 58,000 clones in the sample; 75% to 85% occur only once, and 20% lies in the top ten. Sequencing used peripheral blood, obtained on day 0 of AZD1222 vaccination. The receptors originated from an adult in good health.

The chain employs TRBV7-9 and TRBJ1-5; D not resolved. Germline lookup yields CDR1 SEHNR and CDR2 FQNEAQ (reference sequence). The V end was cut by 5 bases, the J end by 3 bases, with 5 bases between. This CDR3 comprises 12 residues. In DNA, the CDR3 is TGTGCCAGCAGCAGAGACAATCAGCCCCAGCATTTT. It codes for CASSRDNQPQHF.

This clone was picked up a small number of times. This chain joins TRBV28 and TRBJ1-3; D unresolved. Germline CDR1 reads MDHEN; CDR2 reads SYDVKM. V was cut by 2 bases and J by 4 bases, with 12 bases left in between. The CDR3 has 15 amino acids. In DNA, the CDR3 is TGTGCCAGCAGTTTAGCTGGGATAGGGGGAAACACCATATATTTT. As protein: CASSLAGIGGNTIYF.